Shown below are 25 T cell receptor beta chains from a single sample sequenced in a study of cytomegalovirus exposure and HLA in healthy donors. The PCR contained 60 Vbeta and 13 Jbeta primers. Data came from immunoSEQ multiplex PCR; TCRdb stores just in-frame clones and leaves some out. The sample lists roughly 140,000 clones; over 70% were seen once. Sequences were obtained from PBMCs. These receptors came from a man aged 25 to 40 in good health and CMV-seropositive.

This chain joins TRBV19 and TRBJ1-4; no clear D gene. This CDR3 spans 15 amino acids. Germline V gene lookup returns CDR1 LNHDA and CDR2 SQIVND (reference sequence). V lost 6 bases and J lost 6, with 17 bases in between. This CDR3 reads CASRAAEVLDEKLFF. CDR3 coding DNA: TGTGCCAGTAGAGCCGCGGAGGTTTTAGATGAAAAACTGTTTTTT.

This chain uses TRBV5-4 with TRBJ1-4; no definite D call. Germline assignment: CDR1 SGHNT and CDR2 YYREEE (reference sequence). This CDR3 is 12 amino acids long. V was clipped by 8 bases and J by 0 bases, with 5 bases between them. The CDR3 DNA reads as TGTGCCAGTAGTGCAACTAATGAAAAACTGTTTTTT. This gives the protein CASSATNEKLFF.

The V gene is TRBV6-5, the J gene TRBJ1-3; D not resolved. Trimming took off 8 bases at V and 7 bases at J, with 15 bases between the two ends. Per the germline V gene, CDR1 is MNHEY and CDR2 is SVGAGI. This CDR3 is built from 13 residues. CDR3 sequence (DNA): TGTGCCAGCTTCCGGTCTCCGTCGAACACCATATATTTT. It specifies CASFRSPSNTIYF.

CDR3 DNA sequence: TGTGCCAGCACCACCGGGACAGCTGTAAGCAATGAGCAGTTCTTC. It specifies CASTTGTAVSNEQFF. The rearrangement joins TRBV27 to TRBJ2-1; 7 bases match TRBD1. The length of the CDR3 is 15 residues. The V gene end was trimmed by 7 bases and the J gene end by 6 bases; junction bases not matched to a gene: 12. CDR1 MNHEY and CDR2 SMNVEV come from the germline V gene (reference sequence).

J is TRBJ2-6 and V is TRBV15; 9 bases fit TRBD1. V was clipped by 3 bases and J by 1 base; unmatched bases: 4. Per germline, CDR1 LNHNV and CDR2 YYDKDF (reference sequence). This CDR3 contains 17 residues. The chain's CDR3 is CATSSRTGVSGANVLTF. CDR3 DNA sequence: TGTGCCACCAGCAGCAGGACAGGGGTTTCTGGGGCCAACGTCCTGACTTTC.

The chain couples TRBV28 to TRBJ1-1; possible D gene TRBD1, 6 bases. Trimming took 8 bases from V and 4 from J, leaving 14 bases between them. The CDR3 has 13 amino acids. CDR1 is MDHEN and CDR2 is SYDVKM in the germline V gene. The CDR3 DNA sequence: TGTGCCAGCGGGGCGACAGGTGGCACTGAAGCTTTCTTT. Residues: CASGATGGTEAFF.

The V gene is TRBV28, the J gene TRBJ1-6; 7 positions agree with TRBD1. The V gene end was trimmed by 7 bases and the J gene end by 8 bases; junction bases not matched to a gene: 5. Germline-derived CDR1 and CDR2 are MDHEN and SYDVKM. The CDR3 consists of 13 residues. CDR3 bases: TGTGCCAGCACCGGACAGGCCGATTCACCCCTCCACTTT. It translates to CASTGQADSPLHF.

The CDR3 loop reads CASSPGLAGGLRGEQFF. CDR3 in DNA: TGCGCCAGCAGCCCGGGACTAGCGGGAGGGTTACGCGGTGAGCAGTTCTTC. The genes are TRBV5-1 and TRBJ2-1, with 16 bases matching TRBD2. Germline V lookup: CDR1 SGHRS, CDR2 YFSETQ. The CDR3 has 17 residues. V gave up 4 bases and J gave up 9 bases; unmatched junction bases: 10.

This clone was seen a single time. CDR3 sequence reads: CASSLAGGWSPLHF. The CDR3 coding sequence is TGTGCCAGCAGCTTGGCAGGGGGCTGGTCACCCCTCCACTTT. This chain uses TRBV7-8 with TRBJ1-6; 8 positions match TRBD1. Germline CDR1 and CDR2: SGHVS and FQNEAQ. V trimming: 3 bases; J trimming: 10 bases; junction bases outside the gene matches: 5. CDR3 size: 14 residues.

The gene calls are TRBV11-2 and TRBJ2-7; TRBD2 agrees at 9 bases. CDR1 is SGHAT and CDR2 is FQNNGV in the germline V gene. V dropped 3 bases and J dropped 1; count of bases not matched to a gene: 4. This CDR3 has 15 amino acids. CDR3 bases: TGTGCCAGCAGCTTCGAGCTAGCGGGGTCCTACGAGCAGTACTTC. Its translation is CASSFELAGSYEQYF.

The chain has TRBV27 and TRBJ1-6; 8 nucleotides match TRBD1. The CDR3 covers 16 residues. Germline CDR1 reads MNHEY; CDR2 reads SMNVEV (reference sequence). V was clipped by 5 bases and J by 5 bases; unmatched bases: 8. This chain's CDR3 is CASSRQGRSDNSPLHF. As DNA, the CDR3 is TGTGCCAGCAGTCGACAGGGGAGGTCTGATAATTCACCCCTCCACTTT.

This rearrangement joins TRBV2 to TRBJ2-3; D ambiguous. CDR1 is SNHLY and CDR2 is FYNNEI in the germline V gene. This CDR3 has 13 amino acids. Trimming took 5 bases from V and 2 from J, leaving 8 bases between them. CDR3 residues: CASSPGVTDTQYF. DNA for the CDR3: TGTGCCAGCAGTCCCGGTGTCACAGATACGCAGTATTTT.

V and J are TRBV14 and TRBJ2-5, with 7 bases fitting TRBD2. With 4 bases clipped from V and 6 bases from J, the junction kept 14 bases outside the gene matches. The germline V gene encodes CDR1 SGHDN and CDR2 FVKESK. The CDR3 consists of 16 residues. The DNA of the CDR3 is TGTGCCAGCAGCCCCCGGGGAGGGAATGTCCCGCAGACCCAGTACTTC. The encoded protein is CASSPRGGNVPQTQYF. The full variable domain, its missing parts supplied by reference TRBV14 and TRBJ2-5, is EAGVTQFPSHSVIEKGQTVTLRCDPISGHDNLYWYRRVMGKEIKFLLHFVKESKQDESGMPNNRFLAERTGGTYSTLKVQPAELEDSGVYFCASSPRGGNVPQTQYFGPGTRLLVL.

This clone was observed a few times. The rearrangement links TRBV6-4 to TRBJ2-3; no clear D gene. Germline V gene lookup returns CDR1 MRHNA and CDR2 SNTAGT. V lost 3 bases, J lost 0 bases, and 10 bases lay in between. The CDR3 loop spans 15 amino acids. The DNA of the CDR3 is TGTGCCAGCAGTGAGGGTAGCTCCAGCACAGATACGCAGTATTTT. Residues: CASSEGSSSTDTQYF.

The V call is TRBV28, the J call TRBJ2-7; no clear D gene. Germline V lookup: CDR1 MDHEN, CDR2 SYDVKM. Trimming shortened V by 6 bases and J by 0 bases, and 12 bases separated the two germline ends. The CDR3 is made up of 14 amino acids. The CDR3 nucleotides read TGTGCCAGCAGCCAATCGGAGAGCTCCTACGAGCAGTACTTC. Its protein is CASSQSESSYEQYF.

The chain uses TRBV5-1 and TRBJ2-7; maybe TRBD1 (5 bases). CDR3 length: 15 amino acids. The germline gives CDR1 SGHRS, CDR2 YFSETQ. The V end was cut by 2 bases, the J end by 6 bases, with 18 bases between. CDR3 in DNA: TGCGCCAGCAGCTTAACCTCGTCTAGGGGTATCGAGCAGTACTTC. Its protein product is CASSLTSSRGIEQYF.

This sequence joins TRBV11-3 and TRBJ2-1, with D possibly matching TRBD2 (6 bases). CDR1 is SGHNT, CDR2 YENEEA, per germline. Deletions cut 1 base from V and 10 bases from J, with 17 bases between. The CDR3 spans 15 residues. CDR3 amino acids: CASSLGLGDPREQFF. The CDR3 DNA reads as TGTGCCAGCAGCTTAGGACTAGGGGACCCCAGGGAGCAGTTCTTC.

This clone was detected only a few times. The J gene is TRBJ2-3, the V gene TRBV27, with D possibly being TRBD2 (6 bases). The CDR3 is made up of 17 amino acids. Looked up from germline, CDR1 is MNHEY and CDR2 is SMNVEV (reference sequence). The V end was cut by 6 bases, the J end by 3 bases, with 22 bases between. The CDR3 nucleotides are TGTGCCAGCAGGCCGGGCGGGAAACCCCAAGCTACAGATACGCAGTATTTT. Protein sequence: CASRPGGKPQATDTQYF.

This sequence joins TRBV30 and TRBJ2-7; D is perhaps TRBD2 (5 bases). Trimming pared 2 bases from V and 1 base from J, leaving 12 bases between. The CDR3 runs 14 residues. CDR1 is GTSNPN, CDR2 SVGIG, per germline (reference sequence). CDR3 sequence: CAWSRGLQSYEQYF. The CDR3 DNA sequence: TGTGCCTGGAGTCGGGGTTTACAGTCCTACGAGCAGTACTTC.

CDR3 protein: CAISETVGTDTQYF. The CDR3 region has the DNA TGTGCCATCAGTGAAACAGTAGGTACAGATACGCAGTATTTT. The chain links TRBV10-3 to TRBJ2-3; D is ambiguous. Per germline, CDR1 ENHRY and CDR2 SYGVKD. V lost 3 bases and J lost 3, with 10 bases in between. CDR3 size: 14 residues.

V usage is TRBV28 and J usage is TRBJ2-1; 8 bases fit TRBD1. CDR3 size: 15 residues. Germline CDR1 is MDHEN and CDR2 is SYDVKM. The V segment lost 3 bases and the J segment 7 bases; nucleotides outside the gene matches: 8. The CDR3 DNA follows: TGTGCCAGCAGTTTCGGGGACAGGATTTGGAATGAGCAGTTCTTC. It specifies CASSFGDRIWNEQFF.

This clone was picked up a small number of times. The V gene is TRBV6-5, the J gene TRBJ1-2; perhaps TRBD1 as D (6 bases). In germline, CDR1 is MNHEY, CDR2 SVGAGI. The ends were cut back, 0 bases at V and 2 bases at J, with 10 bases in the middle. This CDR3 region has 15 residues. The CDR3 here is CASSYSVTGNYGYTF. In DNA, the CDR3 is TGTGCCAGCAGTTACTCGGTAACAGGGAACTATGGCTACACCTTC.

The chain combines TRBV4-1 with TRBJ1-5; 9 bases agree with TRBD1. V lost 4 bases to trimming and J lost 6 bases; unmatched junction nucleotides: 16. This CDR3 contains 18 residues. Germline lookup yields CDR1 MGHRA and CDR2 YSYEKL. The CDR3 is CASSLSFPFGTGSQPQHF. CDR3 bases: TGCGCCAGCAGCCTAAGCTTCCCATTCGGGACAGGGAGTCAGCCCCAGCATTTT.

The rearrangement uses TRBV7-2 and TRBJ2-7, with D maybe TRBD2 (6 bases). The CDR3 loop spans 17 amino acids. Per the germline V gene, CDR1 is SGHTA and CDR2 is FQGNSA. V lost 2 bases, J lost 0 bases, and 17 bases lay in between. As DNA, the CDR3 is TGTGCCAGCAGCTTAAGGGAAGCTGGGGGGAGCTCCTACGAGCAGTACTTC. It translates to CASSLREAGGSSYEQYF.

The gene calls are TRBV27 and TRBJ1-1; D not certain. The CDR3 runs 15 residues. Germline-derived CDR1 and CDR2 are MNHEY and SMNVEV (reference sequence). Trimming took off 5 bases at V and 4 bases at J, with 17 bases between the two ends. CDR3 protein: CASSPPYGEPTEAFF. The CDR3 DNA sequence: TGTGCCAGCAGTCCCCCGTACGGGGAGCCCACTGAAGCTTTCTTT.